This T cell receptor (beta chain) is from a study of blood T cell repertoires in COVID-19. Study at large: Sources were T cells, B-cell-depleted T cells, or PBMCs; the material itself was cDNA or gDNA.

This table comes from immunoSEQ multiplex PCR, and its TCRdb copy is limited to in-frame clones, with some not included. There are some 140,000 clones in the sample; 85% to 90% occur only once, and 18% lies in the top ten. Concerning this clone itself: The same CDR3 can be traced to other DNA sequences in this sample.

The clonotype comes from a man in his fifties with active or convalescent COVID-19. The sequenced sample was peripheral blood.

CDR3 loop: CASSRTGGYEQYF. Written as DNA, the CDR3 is TGTGCCAGCAGTCGTACAGGGGGTTACGAGCAGTACTTC. This rearrangement joins TRBV3-1 (or the pseudogene TRBV3-2) to TRBJ2-7, with 8 bases fitting TRBD1. Germline values: CDR1 LGHDT, CDR2 YNNKEL (reference sequence). V was clipped by 6 bases and J by 4 bases; unmatched bases: 5. The CDR3 is made up of 13 amino acids.